The clone carrying this T cell receptor beta chain has a handful of counts. The CDR3 has 14 residues. Per germline, CDR1 SGHDT and CDR2 YYEEEE. The trim removed 2 bases at V and 7 bases at J, leaving 4 bases unmatched. This sample was taken from a study of T cells in Graves' hyperthyroidism and ophthalmopathy. Amplified TCR beta CDR3 regions derived from RNA transcripts. In the first-round RT-PCR of the TCR CDR3, the HTBI primer set was used. MiXCR, run by TCRdb on the multiplex PCR reads, gives a single entry per CDR3 protein. In the table there are under 350,000 distinct CDR3 sequences, around 20% of which are singletons.

The receptor comes from a woman aged 50 to 65 with Graves' hyperthyroidism. Sample: blood. The chain recombines TRBV5-6 with TRBJ2-3; 10 nucleotides match TRBD2. CDR3 nucleotides: TGTGCCAGCAGCTTAGGGACTAGCGACTATACGCAGTATTTT. This gives the protein CASSLGTSDYTQYF.